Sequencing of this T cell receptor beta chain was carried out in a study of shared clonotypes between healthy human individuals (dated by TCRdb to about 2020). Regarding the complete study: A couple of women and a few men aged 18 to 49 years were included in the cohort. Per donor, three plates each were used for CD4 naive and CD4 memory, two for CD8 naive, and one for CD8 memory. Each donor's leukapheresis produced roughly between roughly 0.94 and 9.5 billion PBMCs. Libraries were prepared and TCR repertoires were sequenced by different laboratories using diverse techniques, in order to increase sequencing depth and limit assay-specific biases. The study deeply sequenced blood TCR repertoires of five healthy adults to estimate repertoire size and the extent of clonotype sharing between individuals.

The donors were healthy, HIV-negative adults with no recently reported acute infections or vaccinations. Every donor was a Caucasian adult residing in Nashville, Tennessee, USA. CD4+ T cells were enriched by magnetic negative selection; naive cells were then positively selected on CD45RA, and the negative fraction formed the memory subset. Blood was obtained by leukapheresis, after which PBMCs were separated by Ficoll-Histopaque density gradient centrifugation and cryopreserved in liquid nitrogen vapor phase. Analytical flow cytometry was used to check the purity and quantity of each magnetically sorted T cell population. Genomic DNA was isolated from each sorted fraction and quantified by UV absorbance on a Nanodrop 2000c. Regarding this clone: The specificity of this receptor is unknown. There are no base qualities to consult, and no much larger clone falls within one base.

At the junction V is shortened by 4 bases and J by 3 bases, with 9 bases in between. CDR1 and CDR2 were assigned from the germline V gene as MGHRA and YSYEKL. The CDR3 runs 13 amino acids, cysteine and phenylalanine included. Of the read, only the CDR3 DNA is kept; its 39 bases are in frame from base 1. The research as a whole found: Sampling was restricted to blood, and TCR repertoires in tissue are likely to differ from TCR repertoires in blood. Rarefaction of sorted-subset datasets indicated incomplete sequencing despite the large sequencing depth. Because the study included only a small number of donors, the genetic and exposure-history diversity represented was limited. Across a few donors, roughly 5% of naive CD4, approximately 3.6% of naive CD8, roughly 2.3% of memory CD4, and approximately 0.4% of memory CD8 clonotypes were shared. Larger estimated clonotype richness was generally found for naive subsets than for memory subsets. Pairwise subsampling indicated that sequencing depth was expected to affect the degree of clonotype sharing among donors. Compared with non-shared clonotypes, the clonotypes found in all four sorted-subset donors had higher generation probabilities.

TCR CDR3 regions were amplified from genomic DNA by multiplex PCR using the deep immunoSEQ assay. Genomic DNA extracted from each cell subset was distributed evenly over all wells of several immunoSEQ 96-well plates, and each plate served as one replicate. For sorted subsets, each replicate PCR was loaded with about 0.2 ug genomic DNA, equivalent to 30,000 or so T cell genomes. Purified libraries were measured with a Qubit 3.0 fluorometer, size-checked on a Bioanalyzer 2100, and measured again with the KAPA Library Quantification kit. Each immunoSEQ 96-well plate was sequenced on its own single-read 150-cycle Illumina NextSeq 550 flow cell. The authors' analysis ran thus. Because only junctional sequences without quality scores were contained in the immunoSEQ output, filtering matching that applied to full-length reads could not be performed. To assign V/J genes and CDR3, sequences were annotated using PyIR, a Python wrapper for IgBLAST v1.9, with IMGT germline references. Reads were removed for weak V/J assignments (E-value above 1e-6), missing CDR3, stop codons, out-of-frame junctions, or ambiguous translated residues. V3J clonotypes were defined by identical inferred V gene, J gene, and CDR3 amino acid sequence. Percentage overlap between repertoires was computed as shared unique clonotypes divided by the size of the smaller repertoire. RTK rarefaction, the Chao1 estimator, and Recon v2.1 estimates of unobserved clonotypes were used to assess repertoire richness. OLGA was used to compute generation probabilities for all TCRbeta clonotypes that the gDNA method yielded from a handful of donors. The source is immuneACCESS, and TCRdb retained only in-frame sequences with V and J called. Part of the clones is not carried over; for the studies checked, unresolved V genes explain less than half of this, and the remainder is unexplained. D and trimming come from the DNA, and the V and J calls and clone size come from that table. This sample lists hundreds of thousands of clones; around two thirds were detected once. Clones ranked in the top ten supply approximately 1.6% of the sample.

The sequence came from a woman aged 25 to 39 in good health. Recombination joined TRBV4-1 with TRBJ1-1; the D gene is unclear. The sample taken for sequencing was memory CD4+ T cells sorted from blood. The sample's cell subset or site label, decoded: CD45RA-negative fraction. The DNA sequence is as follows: TGCGCCAGCAGCCCCCGGTCGGACACTGAAGCTTTCTTT. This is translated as CASSPRSDTEAFF.